This T cell receptor beta chain was captured by sequencing in a study of blood T cell repertoires in COVID-19. Using immunoSEQ multiplex PCR, the repertoire was profiled, and TCRdb retains in-frame clones only, with some absent. The repertoire holds hundreds of thousands of clones, 89% seen once, with approximately 5.5% in the top ten. Material for sequencing was PBMCs or T cells enriched from blood (not recorded which). This TCR came from a man aged 55 to 70 who had recovered from COVID-19.

CDR3 nucleotides: TGTGCCAGCAGACTCTCCGGGACAGGGGATCAGCCCCAGCATTTT. Encoded protein: CASRLSGTGDQPQHF. The chain recombines TRBV28 with TRBJ1-5; 10 bases map to TRBD1. V shed 6 bases, J shed 5 bases, and the junction held 7 bases outside the gene matches. Per the germline V gene, CDR1 is MDHEN and CDR2 is SYDVKM. This CDR3 is 15 amino acids long.